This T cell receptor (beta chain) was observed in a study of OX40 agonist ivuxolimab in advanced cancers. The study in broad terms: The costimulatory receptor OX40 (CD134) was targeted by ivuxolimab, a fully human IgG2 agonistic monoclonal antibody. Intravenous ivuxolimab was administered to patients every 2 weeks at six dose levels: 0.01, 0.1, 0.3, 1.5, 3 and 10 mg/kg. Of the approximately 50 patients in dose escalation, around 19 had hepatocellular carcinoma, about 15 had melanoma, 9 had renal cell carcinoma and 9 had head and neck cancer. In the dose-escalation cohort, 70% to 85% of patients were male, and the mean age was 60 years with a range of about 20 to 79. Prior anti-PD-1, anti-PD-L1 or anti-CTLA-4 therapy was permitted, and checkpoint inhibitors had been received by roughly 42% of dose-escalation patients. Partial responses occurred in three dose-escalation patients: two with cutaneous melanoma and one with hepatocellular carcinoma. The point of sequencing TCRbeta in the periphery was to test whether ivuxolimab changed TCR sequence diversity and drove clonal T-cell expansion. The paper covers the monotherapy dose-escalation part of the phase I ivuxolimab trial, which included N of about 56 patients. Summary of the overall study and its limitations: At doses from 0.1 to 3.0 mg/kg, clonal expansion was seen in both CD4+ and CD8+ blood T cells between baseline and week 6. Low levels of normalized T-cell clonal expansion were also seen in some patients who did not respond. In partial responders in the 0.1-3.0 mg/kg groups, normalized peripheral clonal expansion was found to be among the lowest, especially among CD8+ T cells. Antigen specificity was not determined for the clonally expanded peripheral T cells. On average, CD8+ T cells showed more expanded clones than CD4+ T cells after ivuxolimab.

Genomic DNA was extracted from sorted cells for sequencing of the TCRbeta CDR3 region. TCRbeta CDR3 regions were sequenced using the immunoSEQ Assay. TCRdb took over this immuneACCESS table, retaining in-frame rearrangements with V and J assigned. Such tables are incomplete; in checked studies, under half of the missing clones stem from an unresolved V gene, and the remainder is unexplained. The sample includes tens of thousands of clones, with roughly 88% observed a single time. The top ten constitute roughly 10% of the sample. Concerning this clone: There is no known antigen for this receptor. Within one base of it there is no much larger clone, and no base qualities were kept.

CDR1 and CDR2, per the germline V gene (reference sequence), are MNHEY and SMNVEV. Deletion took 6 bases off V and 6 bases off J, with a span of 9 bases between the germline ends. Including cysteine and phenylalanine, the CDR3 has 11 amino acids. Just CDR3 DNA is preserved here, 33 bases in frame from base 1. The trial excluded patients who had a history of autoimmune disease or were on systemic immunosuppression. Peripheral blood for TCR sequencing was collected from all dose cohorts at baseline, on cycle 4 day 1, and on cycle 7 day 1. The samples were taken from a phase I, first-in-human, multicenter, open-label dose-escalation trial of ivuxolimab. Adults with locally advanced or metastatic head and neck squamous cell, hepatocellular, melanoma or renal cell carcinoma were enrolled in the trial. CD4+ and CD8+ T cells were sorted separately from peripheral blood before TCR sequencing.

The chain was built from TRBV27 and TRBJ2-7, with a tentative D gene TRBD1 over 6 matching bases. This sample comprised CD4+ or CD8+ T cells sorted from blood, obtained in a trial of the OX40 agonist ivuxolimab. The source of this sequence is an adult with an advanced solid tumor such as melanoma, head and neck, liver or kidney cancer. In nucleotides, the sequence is TGTGCCAGCAGCACAGGGCGCGAGCAGTACTTC. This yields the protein CASSTGREQYF.